The 10 T cell receptor beta chains given below trace back to one sample, sequenced in a study of blood T cell repertoires in COVID-19. The data were produced by immunoSEQ multiplex PCR, yet TCRdb's version contains in-frame clones alone and is incomplete. This sample yields 130,000 or so clones, of which 75% to 90% are seen a single time; 4.3% belongs to the top ten. Sequencing used peripheral blood. These receptor sequences come from a man in his 60s with COVID-19, enrolled during active disease.

The V gene is TRBV18, the J gene TRBJ1-1; TRBD1 matches 8 bases. Trimming at V came to 4 bases and at J to 0 bases, leaving 4 bases not matched to a gene. The CDR3 totals 15 residues. CDR1 KGHSH and CDR2 LQKENI come from the germline V gene. CDR3 region: CASSQIQGVNTEAFF. The CDR3 nucleotides are TGTGCCAGCTCACAAATACAGGGGGTGAACACTGAAGCTTTCTTT.

This chain uses TRBV5-4 with TRBJ2-1, with D possibly TRBD2 on 7 matching bases. V lost 4 bases, J lost 0 bases, and 14 bases lay in between. There are 16 residues in the CDR3. The germline gives CDR1 SGHNT, CDR2 YYREEE (reference sequence). The CDR3 is CASSPGGLSSYNEQFF. In DNA, the CDR3 is TGTGCCAGCAGCCCCGGGGGGCTGAGCTCCTACAATGAGCAGTTCTTC.

This clone was observed a single time. The genes are TRBV6-2 or TRBV6-3 and TRBJ2-2, with D maybe TRBD2 (5 bases). V gave up 5 bases and J gave up 1 base, with 11 bases separating them. The CDR3 consists of 15 residues. Germline assignment: CDR1 MNHEY and CDR2 SVGEGT. CDR3 sequence (DNA): TGTGCCAGCAGTAAAGCGGCGAAGAACACCGGGGAGCTGTTTTTT. Translation gives CASSKAAKNTGELFF.

The chain couples TRBV4-1 to TRBJ2-7, with D possibly matching TRBD1 (6 bases). Looked up from germline, CDR1 is MGHRA and CDR2 is YSYEKL. The V end was cut by 1 base, the J end by 3 bases, with 13 bases between. CDR3 length: 15 amino acids. The CDR3 here is CASSQVTGWGYEQYF. For the CDR3, the DNA is TGCGCCAGCAGCCAAGTTACAGGGTGGGGCTACGAGCAGTACTTC.

The chain recombines TRBV6-2 or TRBV6-3 with TRBJ1-2; D is perhaps TRBD1 (5 bases). Trimming cost V 4 bases and J 1 base, with 19 bases left between them. The CDR3 length is 17 residues. Germline lookup yields CDR1 MNHEY and CDR2 SVGEGT. The DNA for the CDR3 is TGTGCCAGCAGTTCCCCAAAATCCGGGGGGATTAACTATGGCTACACCTTC. Translated: CASSSPKSGGINYGYTF.

This chain joins TRBV2 and TRBJ2-5; TRBD1 aligns across 12 bases. There are 16 residues in the CDR3. Germline-derived CDR1 and CDR2 are SNHLY and FYNNEI. The trim removed 8 bases at V and 4 bases at J, leaving 11 bases unmatched. The CDR3 loop is CASYTPGQGARETQYF. CDR3 DNA: TGTGCCAGCTACACCCCGGGACAGGGGGCCAGAGAGACCCAGTACTTC.

V is TRBV12-3 or TRBV12-4 and J is TRBJ1-2; maybe TRBD1 (6 bases). V was trimmed by 5 bases and J by 8 bases, leaving 12 bases between them. This CDR3 spans 12 amino acids. CDR3 sequence (DNA): TGTGCCAGCAGTCAGGGGCTTCGGGGCTACACCTTC. Protein sequence: CASSQGLRGYTF.

The chain carries TRBV6-1 and TRBJ2-7; D might be TRBD2 (5 bases). Trimming left V 2 bases short and J 0 bases short, with 17 bases between. The CDR3 is 17 residues long. Germline V CDR1 and CDR2: MNHNS, SASEGT. Here the CDR3 reads CASSENPWTEFSYEQYF. The DNA of the CDR3 is TGTGCCAGCAGTGAAAACCCATGGACTGAGTTCTCCTACGAGCAGTACTTC.

CDR3 sequence: CASPLRGGLDTEAFF. CDR3 nucleotide sequence: TGTGCCAGCCCCCTCAGAGGGGGTTTGGACACTGAAGCTTTCTTT. V is TRBV2 and J is TRBJ1-1; TRBD1 might be the D (6 bases). Germline assignment: CDR1 SNHLY and CDR2 FYNNEI. This CDR3 contains 15 residues. The germline V and J ends were trimmed by 8 bases and 3 bases, with 19 bases remaining between them. The full variable domain, in which reference TRBV2 and TRBJ1-1 provide the parts outside the CDR3, is EPEVTQTPSHQVTQMGQEVILRCVPISNHLYFYWYRQILGQKVEFLVSFYNNEISEKSEIFDDQFSVERPDGSNFTLKIRSTKLEDSAMYFCASPLRGGLDTEAFFGQGTRLTVV.

The chain employs TRBV5-6 and TRBJ2-1; D unclear. Germline loops: CDR1 SGHDT, CDR2 YYEEEE. CDR3 length: 16 residues. The V and J ends lost 4 bases and 3 bases respectively, with 17 bases between them. CDR3 nucleotides: TGTGCCAGCAGCGCCGGTAGCTCAGCATACTACAATGAGCAGTTCTTC. Amino acids: CASSAGSSAYYNEQFF.